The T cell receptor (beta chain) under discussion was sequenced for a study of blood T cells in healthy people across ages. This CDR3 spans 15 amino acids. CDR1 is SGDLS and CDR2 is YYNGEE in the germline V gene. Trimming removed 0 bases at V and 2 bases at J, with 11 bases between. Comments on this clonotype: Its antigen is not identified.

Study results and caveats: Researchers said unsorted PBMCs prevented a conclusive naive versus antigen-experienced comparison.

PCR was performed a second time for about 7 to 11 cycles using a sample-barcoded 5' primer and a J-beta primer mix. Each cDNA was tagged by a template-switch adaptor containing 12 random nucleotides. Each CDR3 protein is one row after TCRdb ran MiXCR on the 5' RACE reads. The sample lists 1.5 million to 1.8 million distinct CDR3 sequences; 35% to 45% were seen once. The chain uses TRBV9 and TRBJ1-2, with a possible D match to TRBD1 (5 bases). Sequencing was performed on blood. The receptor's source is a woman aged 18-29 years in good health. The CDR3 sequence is CASSVEAGANYGYTF. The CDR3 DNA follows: TGTGCCAGCAGCGTAGAGGCTGGGGCCAACTATGGCTACACCTTC.